The T cell receptor (beta chain) under discussion was sequenced for a study of cytomegalovirus exposure and HLA in healthy donors. Study conclusions and caveats: In a later analysis, HLA-associated beta chains showed higher expansion and lower generation probabilities than comparable chains.

CDR1 and CDR2 from the germline V gene are SGHNT and YYREEE (reference sequence). This CDR3 is 13 amino acids long. This clone was picked up one time. The antigen is not known. The PCR was carried out with 60 Vbeta primers and 13 Jbeta primers. The table came from immunoSEQ multiplex PCR; TCRdb's copy has only in-frame clones and leaves some out. The sample lists approximately 72,000 clones; about 79% were seen once. This rearrangement joins TRBV5-4 to TRBJ2-5, with TRBD2 as a possible D gene (5 bases). The last part of the DNA fits TRBJ2-7 better; the J call may be wrong. The TCR originated in a male donor in good health and CMV-seropositive. The specimen was PBMCs. The CDR3 sequence is CASRVPGSYEQYF. As DNA, the CDR3 is TGTGCCAGCAGGGTCCCGGGGTCCTACGAGCAGTACTTC.